The present T cell receptor beta chain was sequenced within a study of blood T cells in healthy people across ages. Trimming removed 3 bases from V and 3 bases from J, with 12 bases in between. This CDR3 region has 15 residues. PCR was performed a second time for about 6 to 11 cycles using a sample-barcoded 5' primer and a J-beta primer mix. MiXCR, applied by TCRdb to the 5' RACE reads, yields one record per CDR3 protein. The sample records about 1 million distinct CDR3 sequences, 40% to 55% being singletons. The sample was blood. This chain links TRBV12-3 or TRBV12-4 with TRBJ1-5; D unresolved. The TCR comes from a woman between 55 and 75 years old in good health. CDR3 sequence: CASSFRQSNNQPQHF. CDR3 sequence (DNA): TGTGCCAGCAGTTTTCGGCAGAGCAACAATCAGCCCCAGCATTTT.